Detailed here is one T cell receptor beta chain. Its antigen is not identified. The sample is drawn from a study of blood T cells in healthy people across ages. About the research overall: Capturing about one barcoded beta molecule per two T cells was achieved by template switching. Study-wide points: Naive CD4+ cells and diversity were both higher in long-lived donors than in aged donors. In these data, TCR beta diversity tracked strongly with naive T cell percentage.

Sample-barcoded 5' priming and a J-beta primer mix drove a second PCR of about 7 to 11 cycles. Template switching added a 12-random-nucleotide identifier to every cDNA molecule. TCRdb fed the 5' RACE reads into MiXCR, producing one record per CDR3 protein. This table holds more than 700,000 distinct CDR3 sequences, more than 35% found once. Sequencing input: blood. This receptor was obtained from a man of 80 years or more in good health.

The CDR3 DNA sequence: TGTGCCAGCAGCCCACAGGTGATGACTAGCCGGGATACGCAGTATTTT. This encodes CASSPQVMTSRDTQYF. This chain joins TRBV3-1 and TRBJ2-3; 7 bases line up with TRBD2. Germline values: CDR1 LGHDT, CDR2 YNNKEL (reference sequence). There are 16 residues in the CDR3. The trim removed 4 bases at V and 6 bases at J, leaving 13 bases unmatched.